This is a list of T cell receptor beta chains from one sample in a study of esophageal squamous cell carcinoma under preoperative chemotherapy. TCRdb ran MiXCR on the PCR reads and lists one entry per CDR3 protein. The sample has 34,000 or so distinct CDR3 sequences, 52% seen once. This material was collected from a patient given preoperative chemotherapy. Source of these receptors: a human donor with esophageal squamous cell carcinoma. The donor label of this sample is uncertain. Both conserved end residues are part of each CDR3. A D gene is named only where the DNA matches it firmly. Where a row states a size, it is once, few, many or the class of an expanded clone; other rows omit it.

CDR3aa	CDR3nt	v_gene	d_gene	abundance	j_gene
CASSTTGGGAKNMQYF	TGTGCCAGCAGTACTACTGGCGGGGGGGCCAAAAACATGCAGTACTTC	TRBV12-3/TRBV12-4	TRBD2	few	TRBJ2-4
CASSLGGTGDEQFF	TGTGCCAGCAGCTTAGGGGGCACTGGCGATGAGCAGTTCTTC	TRBV7-3	-	many	TRBJ2-1
CAGTGGLADDTQYF	TGCGCCGGCACGGGGGGGCTAGCCGACGATACGCAGTATTTT	TRBV10-2	TRBD2	-	TRBJ2-3
CASSSRTGGLETQFF	TGTGCCAGCAGTTCCCGGACAGGAGGTTTGGAGACCCAGTTCTTC	TRBV11-3	TRBD1	many	TRBJ2-1
CASRLRWGAENYQETQYF	TGTGCCAGCAGGCTTAGGTGGGGAGCGGAGAACTACCAAGAGACCCAGTACTTC	TRBV7-2	-	many	TRBJ2-5
CAGRGSHSSDTQYF	TGTGCGGGGCGCGGGAGCCACAGCTCAGATACCCAGTATTTC	TRBV10-3	TRBD2	-	TRBJ2-3
CASSVIARDEETQYF	TGTGCCAGCAGCGTCATAGCGCGGGACGAAGAGACTCAGTACTTC	TRBV11-2	-	-	TRBJ2-4
CASSSGRGAAPASQFF	TGTGCCAGCAGCTCTGGGCGGGGGGCCGCGCCAGCGTCCCAATTCTTC	TRBV7-2	TRBD2	-	TRBJ2-5
CATSPAGMRAFSTDTQYF	TGTGCCACCAGTCCAGCGGGAATGCGCGCTTTTAGCACAGATACGCAGTATTTT	TRBV24-1	TRBD2	many	TRBJ2-3
CASGLAGGGDTQYF	TGTGCTAGTGGTCTAGCGGGGGGCGGAGATACGCAGTATTTT	TRBV12-5	TRBD2	many	TRBJ2-3
CASSRLEGVNTGAQFF	TGTGCCAGCAGCCGCCTAGAGGGTGTAAACACAGGGGCGCAGTTTTTT	TRBV7-8	TRBD1	-	TRBJ2-3
CASSFRDTGQYF	TGTGCCAGCAGTTTTAGAGACACCGGGCAGTACTTC	TRBV12-3/TRBV12-4	-	many	TRBJ2-7
CASSLIPDTQYF	TGTGCCAGCAGCTTAATTCCAGATACGCAGTATTTT	TRBV7-2	-	many	TRBJ2-3
CAGSGGGVTETQYF	TGTGCGGGGAGCGGGGGGGGGGTCACAGAGACCCAGTACTTT	TRBV7-6	TRBD2	few	TRBJ2-3
CASSEGAFYEQFF	TGTGCCAGCAGTGAAGGGGCCTTCTACGAGCAGTTCTTC	TRBV6-1	-	few	TRBJ2-1
CGRSSGGGATDTQYF	TGTGGCCGCAGCTCTGGCGGGGGGGCCACAGATACGCAGTACTTT	TRBV7-2	TRBD2	-	TRBJ2-3
CASSYSTASYGYTF	TGTGCCAGCAGTTACTCAACAGCCTCTTATGGCTACACCTTC	TRBV6-5	-	many	TRBJ1-2
CASSNPARWAKDMQYF	TGTGCCAGCAGCAACCCGGCGCGGTGGGCCAAAGATATGCAGTACTTC	TRBV7-8	-	-	TRBJ2-4
CASSLGAGTVNTEALYF	TGTGCCAGCAGCTTGGGGGCCGGGACCGTAAACACAGAGGCGCTGTATTTT	TRBV7-2	-	once	TRBJ2-3
CASSTQGGIYGYTF	TGTGCCAGCAGTACACAGGGGGGGATCTATGGCTACACCTTC	TRBV6-1	TRBD1	-	TRBJ1-2
CASSFGGTYGYTF	TGTGCCAGCAGCTTCGGGGGCACCTATGGCTACACCTTC	TRBV11-1	-	many	TRBJ1-2
CASRPVSTGALFF	TGTGCCAGCAGGCCCGTGAGCACCGGGGCGCTGTTTTTT	TRBV7-6	-	-	TRBJ2-2
CASIGGGDTETQYF	TGTGCCAGCATCGGGGGGGGGGACACAGAGACGCAGTACTTC	TRBV7-6	TRBD2	-	TRBJ2-7
CASRKGGSSYEQYF	TGTGCCAGCAGAAAGGGCGGAAGCTCCTACGAGCAGTACTTC	TRBV7-9	-	few	TRBJ2-7
CASSFSYNEQFF	TGTGCCAGCAGCTTTTCATACAATGAGCAGTTCTTC	TRBV7-9	-	many	TRBJ2-1
CASTRPSLREQYF	TGTGCCAGCACCCGACCTAGCCTCCGCGAGCAGTACTTC	TRBV7-8	-	many	TRBJ2-7
CASSGTGLGAKDIQYF	TGTGCCAGCAGTGGTACGGGGCTGGGGGCCAAAGATATTCAGTACTTC	TRBV12-3/TRBV12-4	-	-	TRBJ2-4
CASSPQIRAEFTGELFF	TGTGCCAGCAGCCCCCAGATCCGAGCAGAGTTCACCGGGGAGCTGTTTTTT	TRBV7-2	-	few	TRBJ2-2
CASSPSGGLVMGTQFF	TGTGCCAGCAGCCCTAGCGGGGGCTTGGTAATGGGGACCCAGTTCTTC	TRBV11-1	TRBD2	-	TRBJ2-1
CASSISGGGPGDIQYF	TGTGCCAGCAGCATCTCGGGGGGGGGGCCCGGTGATATTCAGTATTTT	TRBV7-8	TRBD2	-	TRBJ2-3